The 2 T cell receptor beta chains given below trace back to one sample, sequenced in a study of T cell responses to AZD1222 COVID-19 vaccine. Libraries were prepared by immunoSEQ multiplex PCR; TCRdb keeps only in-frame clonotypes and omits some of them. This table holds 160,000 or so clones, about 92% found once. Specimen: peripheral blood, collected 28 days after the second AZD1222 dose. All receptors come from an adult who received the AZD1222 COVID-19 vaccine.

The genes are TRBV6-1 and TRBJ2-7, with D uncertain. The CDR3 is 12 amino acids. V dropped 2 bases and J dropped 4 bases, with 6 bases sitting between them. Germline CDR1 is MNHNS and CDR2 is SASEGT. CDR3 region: CASSEWVYEQYF. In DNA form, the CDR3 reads TGTGCCAGCAGTGAATGGGTGTACGAGCAGTACTTC.

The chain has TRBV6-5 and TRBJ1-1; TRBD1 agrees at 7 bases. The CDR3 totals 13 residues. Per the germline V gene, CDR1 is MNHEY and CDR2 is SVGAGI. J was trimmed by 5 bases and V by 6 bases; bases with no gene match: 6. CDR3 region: CASRVQGMTEAFF. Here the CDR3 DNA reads TGTGCCAGCAGGGTACAGGGGATGACTGAAGCTTTCTTT.